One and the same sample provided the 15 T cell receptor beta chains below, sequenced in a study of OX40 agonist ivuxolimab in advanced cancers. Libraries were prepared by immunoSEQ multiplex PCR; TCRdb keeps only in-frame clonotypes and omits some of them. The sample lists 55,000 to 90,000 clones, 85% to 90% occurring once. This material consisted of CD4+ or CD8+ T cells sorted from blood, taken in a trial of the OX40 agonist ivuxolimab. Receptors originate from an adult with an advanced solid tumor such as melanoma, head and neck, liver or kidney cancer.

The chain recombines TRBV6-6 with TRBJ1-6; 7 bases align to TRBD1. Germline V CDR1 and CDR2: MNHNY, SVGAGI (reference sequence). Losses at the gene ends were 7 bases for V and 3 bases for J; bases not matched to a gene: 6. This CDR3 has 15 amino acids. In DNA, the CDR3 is TGTGCCAGCATGCGCGGGACAGACTATAATTCACCCCTCCACTTT. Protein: CASMRGTDYNSPLHF.

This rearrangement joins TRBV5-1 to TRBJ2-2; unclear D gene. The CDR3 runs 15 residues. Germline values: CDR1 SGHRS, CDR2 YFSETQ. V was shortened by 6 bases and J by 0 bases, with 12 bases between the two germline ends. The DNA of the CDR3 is TGCGCCAGCACCAGTGTCGGCGCGAACACCGGGGAGCTGTTTTTT. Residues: CASTSVGANTGELFF.

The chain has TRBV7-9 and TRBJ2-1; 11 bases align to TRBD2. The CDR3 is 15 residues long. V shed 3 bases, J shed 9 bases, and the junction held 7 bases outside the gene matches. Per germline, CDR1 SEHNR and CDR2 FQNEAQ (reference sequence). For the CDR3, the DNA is TGTGCCAGCAGCTTGACTAGCGGGGTTAATTCTGAGCAGTTCTTC. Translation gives CASSLTSGVNSEQFF.

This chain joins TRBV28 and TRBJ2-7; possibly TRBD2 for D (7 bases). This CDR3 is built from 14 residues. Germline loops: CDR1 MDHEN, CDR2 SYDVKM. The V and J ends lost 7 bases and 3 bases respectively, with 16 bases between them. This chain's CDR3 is CASISRGGNYEQYF. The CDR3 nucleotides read TGTGCCAGCATCTCTAGGGGGGGGAACTACGAGCAGTACTTC.

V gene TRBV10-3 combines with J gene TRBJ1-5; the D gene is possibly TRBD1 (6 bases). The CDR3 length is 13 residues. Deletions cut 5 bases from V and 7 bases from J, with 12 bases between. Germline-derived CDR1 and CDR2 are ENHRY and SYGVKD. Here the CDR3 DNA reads TGTGCCATCAGTACGGACCAGGGGCAGCCCCAGCATTTT. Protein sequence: CAISTDQGQPQHF.

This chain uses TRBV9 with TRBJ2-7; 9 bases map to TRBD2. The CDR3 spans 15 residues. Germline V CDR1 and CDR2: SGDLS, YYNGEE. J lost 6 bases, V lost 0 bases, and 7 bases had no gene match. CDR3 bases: TGTGCCAGCAGCGTAGTAGGAGGTAGCGGGAGCGAGCAGTACTTC. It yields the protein CASSVVGGSGSEQYF. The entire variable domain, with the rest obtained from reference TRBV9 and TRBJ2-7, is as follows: DSGVTQTPKHLITATGQRVTLRCSPRSGDLSVYWYQQSLDQGLQFLIQYYNGEERAKGNILERFSAQQFPDLHSELNLSSLELGDSALYFCASSVVGGSGSEQYFGPGTRLTVT.

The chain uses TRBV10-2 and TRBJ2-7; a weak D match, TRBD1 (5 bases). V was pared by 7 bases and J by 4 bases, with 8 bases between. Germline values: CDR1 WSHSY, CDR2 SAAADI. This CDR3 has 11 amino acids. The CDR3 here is CASTDSYEQYF. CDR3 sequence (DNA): TGCGCCAGCACTGACAGTTACGAGCAGTACTTC.

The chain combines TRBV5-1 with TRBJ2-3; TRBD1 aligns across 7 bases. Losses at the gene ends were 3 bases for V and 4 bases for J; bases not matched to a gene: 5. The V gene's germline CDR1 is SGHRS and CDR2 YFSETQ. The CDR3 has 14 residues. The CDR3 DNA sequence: TGCGCCAGCAGCTCCGGACAGGCGCCAGATACGCAGTATTTT. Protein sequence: CASSSGQAPDTQYF.

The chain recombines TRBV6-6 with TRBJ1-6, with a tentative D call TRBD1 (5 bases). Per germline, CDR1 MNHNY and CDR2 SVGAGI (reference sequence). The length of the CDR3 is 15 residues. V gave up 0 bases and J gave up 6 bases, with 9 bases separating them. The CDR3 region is CASSYSGGFNSPLHF. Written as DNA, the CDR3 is TGTGCCAGCAGTTACTCTGGGGGATTTAATTCACCCCTCCACTTT.

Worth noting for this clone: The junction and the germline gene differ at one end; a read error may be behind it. The CDR3: CASSSTLTSAEQYF. The CDR3 DNA reads TGTGCCAGCAGCTCGACTCTAACTAGTGCCGAGCAGTACTTC. The J gene is TRBJ2-7, the V gene TRBV5-1; D is perhaps TRBD2 (5 bases). Germline CDR1 is SGHRS and CDR2 is YFSETQ. There are 14 residues in the CDR3.

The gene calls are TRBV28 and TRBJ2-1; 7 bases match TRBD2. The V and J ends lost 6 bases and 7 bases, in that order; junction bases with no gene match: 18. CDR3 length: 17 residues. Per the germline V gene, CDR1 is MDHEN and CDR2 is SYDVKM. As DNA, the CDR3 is TGTGCCAGCAGCCCCGGACTAGTGAGTTTCCGGGCGAATGAGCAGTTCTTC. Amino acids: CASSPGLVSFRANEQFF.

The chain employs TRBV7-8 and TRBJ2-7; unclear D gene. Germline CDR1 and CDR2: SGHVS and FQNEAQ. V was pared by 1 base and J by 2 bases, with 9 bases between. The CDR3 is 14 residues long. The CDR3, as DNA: TGTGCCAGCAGCTTAGAGGCGATTACCTACGAGCAGTACTTC. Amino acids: CASSLEAITYEQYF.

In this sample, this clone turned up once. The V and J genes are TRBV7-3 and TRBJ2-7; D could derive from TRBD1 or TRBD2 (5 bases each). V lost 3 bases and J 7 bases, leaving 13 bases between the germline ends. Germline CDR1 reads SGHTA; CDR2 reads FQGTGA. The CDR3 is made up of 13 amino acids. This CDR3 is CASSFSTGAEQYF. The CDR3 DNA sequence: TGTGCCAGCAGCTTCTCGACCGGGGCAGAGCAGTACTTC.

The CDR3 DNA is TGTGCCAGCAGCCCCCTGCACTCCGGGAACACTGAAGCTTTCTTT. It translates to CASSPLHSGNTEAFF. The V and J genes are TRBV9 and TRBJ1-1; D remains ambiguous. The germline gives CDR1 SGDLS, CDR2 YYNGEE. This CDR3 has 15 residues. Trimming removed 4 bases from V and 1 base from J, with 14 bases in between.

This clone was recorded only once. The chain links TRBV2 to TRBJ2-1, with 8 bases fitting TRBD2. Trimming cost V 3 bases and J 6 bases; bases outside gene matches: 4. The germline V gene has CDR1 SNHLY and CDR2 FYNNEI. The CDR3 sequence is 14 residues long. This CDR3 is CASSDLAGVNEQFF. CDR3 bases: TGTGCCAGCAGTGATCTAGCGGGCGTCAATGAGCAGTTCTTC.